The following is a T cell receptor beta chain sequence with its context. Its antigen remains unknown. The sample comes from a study of shared clonotypes between healthy human individuals. The study, taken as a whole, reports: Non-shared clonotypes had lower generation probabilities than those shared by all four donors. Several donors shared about 5% of their naive CD4 clonotypes.

Positively selected for CCR7, the CD45RO-negative cells used as naive CD8 cells excluded terminally differentiated effector memory CD45RA+ cells. It was across several immunoSEQ plates that each subset's genomic DNA was evenly split. Replicate PCRs for sorted subsets used approximately 190 ng DNA; this equaled tens of thousands of T cell genomes. TCRdb keeps only in-frame clones here, not all; method: immunoSEQ multiplex PCR. The table records some 2,000,000 clones, roughly 94% of them present only once. This CDR3 has 17 amino acids. V was clipped by 0 bases and J by 2 bases; unmatched bases: 7. Germline CDR1 is SGDLS and CDR2 is YYNGEE.

V usage is TRBV9 and J usage is TRBJ2-2; 7 bases map to TRBD2. The receptor was derived from a man younger than 35 in good health. Sequencing was carried out using naive CD8+ T cells sorted from blood. CDR3 DNA sequence: TGTGCCAGCAGCGTAGATTCGAGCGGGGAAAACACCGGGGAGCTGTTTTTT. Protein: CASSVDSSGENTGELFF.